At least ten counts were recorded for the clone carrying this T cell receptor beta chain. Its antigen is as yet unknown. This entry is derived from a study of neurological immune-mediated disorders. The study, taken as a whole, reports: None of the CDR3 amino acid sequences in expanded clones turned up in more than one subject, which points to private repertoires in all groups.

V dropped 1 base and J dropped 5 bases, with 7 bases sitting between them. The CDR3 contains 13 residues. Germline lookup yields CDR1 SGHRS and CDR2 YFSETQ. 5'RACE with 10-nucleotide random UMIs produced the cDNA. A single record per CDR3 protein comes from TCRdb applying MiXCR to the 5' RACE reads. The table shows fewer than 20,000 distinct CDR3 sequences, with 9% occurring only once. This clonotype was sampled from a man over 45 in good health. The sample was CD8+ T cells from blood. The chain combines TRBV5-1 with TRBJ2-1; D might be TRBD1 (6 bases). In nucleotides, the CDR3 is TGCGCCAGCAGCTTGACAGGGAACAATGAGCAGTTCTTC. Translating it yields CASSLTGNNEQFF.